The T cell receptor (beta chain) described here comes from a study of T cell responses to AZD1222 COVID-19 vaccine. Study information: Analysis merged second doses at about 4 or about 12 weeks. Findings and caveats of the study: Mapped onto spike, vaccine-associated CD4 TCRs spanned it and were dominant at 160-218 and 743-854. White British donors predominated, females outnumbered males, and clonal diversity was possibly underestimated.

The protocol was immunoSEQ multiplex PCR, while the TCRdb copy is restricted to in-frame clones and leaves out a portion. The table lists about 35,000 clones, approximately 86% of them singletons. Trimming cost V 0 bases and J 5 bases, with 11 bases left between them. Per germline, CDR1 SGHRS and CDR2 YFSETQ. CDR3 length equals 14 residues. Comments on this clone: No antigen is known for it.

Sequenced material: peripheral blood, taken on day 0 of AZD1222 vaccination. J is TRBJ2-5 and V is TRBV5-1; no clear D. This TCR was sampled from an adult in good health. Here the CDR3 reads CASSLGLSGETQYF. CDR3 nucleotides: TGCGCCAGCAGCTTGGGGCTTAGTGGGGAGACCCAGTACTTC.